This is a list of T cell receptor beta chains from one sample in a study of T cell changes during pregnancy in multiple sclerosis. Produced via immunoSEQ multiplex PCR; TCRdb's table is partial and in-frame only. The sample carries about 54,000 clones, around 92% recorded once. The material sequenced was peripheral blood, taken after pregnancy. These receptor sequences come from a female donor in good health, enrolled as a control in a pregnancy study. The CDR3 runs from the conserved cysteine through the conserved F or W. Each record gives: clone size, V gene, J gene, D gene, CDR3 DNA, CDR3 protein. A D gene is named only where the DNA matches it firmly. The size of a clone is reported for some rows only, either as once, few or many, or as a class for expanded clones.

abundance: .
v_gene: TRBV6-5
j_gene: TRBJ2-3
d_gene: TRBD2
CDR3nt: TGTGCCAGCGGCACTAGCGGGGGGAACACAGATACGCAGTATTTT
CDR3aa: CASGTSGGNTDTQYF

abundance: once
v_gene: TRBV7-6
j_gene: TRBJ2-6
d_gene: .
CDR3nt: TGTGCCAGCAGCTTAGGTCCAGCTGGGGCCAACGTCCTGACTTTC
CDR3aa: CASSLGPAGANVLTF

abundance: .
v_gene: TRBV23-1
j_gene: TRBJ2-7
d_gene: TRBD1
CDR3nt: TGCGCCAGCAGTCAAGCCTCCGGGACAGAGTACGAGCAGTACTTC
CDR3aa: CASSQASGTEYEQYF

abundance: .
v_gene: TRBV27
j_gene: TRBJ1-1
d_gene: .
CDR3nt: TGTGCCAGCAGGGGGGGGCGCAGAGGCACTGAAGCTTTCTTT
CDR3aa: CASRGGRRGTEAFF

abundance: .
v_gene: TRBV6-5
j_gene: TRBJ1-1
d_gene: .
CDR3nt: TGTGCCAGCAGTCCAGACAGGTCGAACACTGAAGCTTTCTTT
CDR3aa: CASSPDRSNTEAFF

abundance: .
v_gene: TRBV27
j_gene: TRBJ1-5
d_gene: TRBD1
CDR3nt: TGTGCCAGCAGCAAAGGGCTTACAGGGGGTCTCGGTTTAGTCGATCAGCCCCAGCATTTT
CDR3aa: CASSKGLTGGLGLVDQPQHF

abundance: .
v_gene: TRBV6-5
j_gene: TRBJ2-7
d_gene: .
CDR3nt: TGTGCCAGCAGCCGTCCCACCTTGAGCTCCTACGAGCAGTACTTC
CDR3aa: CASSRPTLSSYEQYF

abundance: .
v_gene: TRBV7-2
j_gene: TRBJ1-2
d_gene: TRBD1
CDR3nt: TGTGCCAGCAGTTCTGGGACAGGGCGCTTACTGGTGGGCTACACCTTC
CDR3aa: CASSSGTGRLLVGYTF

abundance: .
v_gene: TRBV6-1
j_gene: TRBJ2-7
d_gene: .
CDR3nt: TGTGCCAGCAGGGACACCCAACAATCCTACGAGCAGTACTTC
CDR3aa: CASRDTQQSYEQYF

abundance: .
v_gene: TRBV27
j_gene: TRBJ2-3
d_gene: TRBD2
CDR3nt: TGTGCCAGCAGTCGGTTAGCGGGAACAACAGATACGCAGTATTTT
CDR3aa: CASSRLAGTTDTQYF

abundance: .
v_gene: TRBV27
j_gene: TRBJ1-1
d_gene: TRBD1
CDR3nt: TGTGCCAGCAGTTTACGTAGGACAGGGGAGGCTTTCTTT
CDR3aa: CASSLRRTGEAFF

abundance: .
v_gene: TRBV29-1
j_gene: TRBJ2-7
d_gene: .
CDR3nt: TGCAGCGTTGTTACAGCCTACGAGCAGTACTTC
CDR3aa: CSVVTAYEQYF

abundance: .
v_gene: TRBV6-5
j_gene: TRBJ2-7
d_gene: TRBD1
CDR3nt: TGTGCCAGCAGCCCCGGGACAGGGGCCGTGCAGTACTTC
CDR3aa: CASSPGTGAVQYF

abundance: .
v_gene: TRBV6-1
j_gene: TRBJ1-5
d_gene: .
CDR3nt: TGTGCCAGCAGTGCCGGGATCCCCGGAGGACAGCCCCAGCATTTT
CDR3aa: CASSAGIPGGQPQHF

abundance: .
v_gene: TRBV11-2
j_gene: TRBJ2-7
d_gene: .
CDR3nt: TGTGCCAGCAGCTTAGAGAGAACCTACGAGCAGTACTTC
CDR3aa: CASSLERTYEQYF

abundance: once
v_gene: TRBV9
j_gene: TRBJ2-1
d_gene: TRBD2
CDR3nt: TGTGCCAGCAGCGCGACCGGGGGGGGGTACAATGAGCAGTTCTTC
CDR3aa: CASSATGGGYNEQFF

abundance: .
v_gene: TRBV15
j_gene: TRBJ2-5
d_gene: TRBD1
CDR3nt: TGTGCCACCAGCAGACCTGACAGGGGGAGAGAGACCCAGTACTTC
CDR3aa: CATSRPDRGRETQYF

abundance: .
v_gene: TRBV14
j_gene: TRBJ1-5
d_gene: .
CDR3nt: TGTGCCAGCAGCCAAGAGAGGATCACTTTTCGACGGCCATATAGCAATCAGCCCCAGCATTTT
CDR3aa: CASSQERITFRRPYSNQPQHF

abundance: .
v_gene: TRBV6-1
j_gene: TRBJ2-6
d_gene: TRBD1
CDR3nt: TGTGCCAGCAAGCTACAGGGGGCTGGGGCCAACGTCCTGACTTTC
CDR3aa: CASKLQGAGANVLTF

abundance: .
v_gene: TRBV6-5
j_gene: TRBJ1-2
d_gene: TRBD1
CDR3nt: TGTGCCAGCAGCCCGAGACAGGGTAGGAACTATGGCTACACCTTC
CDR3aa: CASSPRQGRNYGYTF

abundance: few
v_gene: TRBV6-5
j_gene: TRBJ1-6
d_gene: TRBD1
CDR3nt: TGTGCCAGCAGCCCGGACAGGCGGGATAATTCACCCCTCCACTTT
CDR3aa: CASSPDRRDNSPLHF

abundance: .
v_gene: TRBV18
j_gene: TRBJ1-1
d_gene: .
CDR3nt: TGTGCCAGCTCACCAGCAGTCAGCGGGACTGAAGCTTTCTTT
CDR3aa: CASSPAVSGTEAFF

abundance: .
v_gene: TRBV5-1
j_gene: TRBJ1-1
d_gene: .
CDR3nt: TGCGCCAGCAGCTTGGACAGGCTGAACACTGAAGCTTTCTTT
CDR3aa: CASSLDRLNTEAFF

abundance: .
v_gene: TRBV6-4
j_gene: TRBJ2-1
d_gene: .
CDR3nt: TGTGCCAGCAGTGAAAAGGGAGGGGGAACCTACAATGAGCAGTTCTTC
CDR3aa: CASSEKGGGTYNEQFF

abundance: once
v_gene: TRBV27
j_gene: TRBJ2-5
d_gene: .
CDR3nt: TGTGCCAGCAGTTTACTACAGGGACCTCAAGAGACCCAGTACTTC
CDR3aa: CASSLLQGPQETQYF

abundance: .
v_gene: TRBV28
j_gene: TRBJ1-1
d_gene: TRBD1
CDR3nt: TGTGCCAGCAGTCCCGGGACAGCTCGGGGGAATACTGAAGCTTTCTTT
CDR3aa: CASSPGTARGNTEAFF

abundance: .
v_gene: TRBV4-2
j_gene: TRBJ1-1
d_gene: .
CDR3nt: TGTGCCAGCAGCCAAGATTTGGGCAGTGAAGCTTTCTTT
CDR3aa: CASSQDLGSEAFF

abundance: .
v_gene: TRBV7-8
j_gene: TRBJ2-3
d_gene: .
CDR3nt: TGTGCCAGCAGCCCCCGGAGGGCTAGCACAGATACGCAGTATTTT
CDR3aa: CASSPRRASTDTQYF

abundance: .
v_gene: TRBV10-3
j_gene: TRBJ2-6
d_gene: TRBD1
CDR3nt: TGTGCCATCAGTGCCAGATGGGCCGTTGCCTTAGGACAGGGGGCTGGTGGGGCCAACGTCCTGACTTTC
CDR3aa: CAISARWAVALGQGAGGANVLTF

abundance: .
v_gene: TRBV4-1
j_gene: TRBJ1-4
d_gene: TRBD1
CDR3nt: TGCGCCAGCAGCCAAGGGGACAGGGCAACTAATGAAAAACTGTTTTTT
CDR3aa: CASSQGDRATNEKLFF

abundance: .
v_gene: TRBV20-1
j_gene: TRBJ1-2
d_gene: .
CDR3nt: TGCAGTGCTAGCCAGAACTATGGCTACACCTTC
CDR3aa: CSASQNYGYTF

abundance: once
v_gene: TRBV28
j_gene: TRBJ2-1
d_gene: .
CDR3nt: TGTGCCAGCAGTTTCGGTAGGGGCGAGCAGTTCTTC
CDR3aa: CASSFGRGEQFF

abundance: once
v_gene: TRBV7-6
j_gene: TRBJ1-1
d_gene: .
CDR3nt: TGTGCCAGCAGCTTTGCGGGGCGCGACACTGAAGCTTTCTTT
CDR3aa: CASSFAGRDTEAFF

abundance: once
v_gene: TRBV6-1
j_gene: TRBJ2-5
d_gene: TRBD1
CDR3nt: TGTGCCAGCAGTTCTTTTACAGGGGGGCAAGAGACCCAGTACTTC
CDR3aa: CASSSFTGGQETQYF

abundance: .
v_gene: TRBV5-4
j_gene: TRBJ2-5
d_gene: .
CDR3nt: TGTGCCAGCAGCTTAACAGGGAGAGAGACCCAGTACTTC
CDR3aa: CASSLTGRETQYF

abundance: .
v_gene: TRBV6-5
j_gene: TRBJ2-1
d_gene: TRBD2
CDR3nt: TGTGCCAGCAACCCTGGCGGGGGGACCCACAATGAGCAGTTCTTC
CDR3aa: CASNPGGGTHNEQFF

abundance: .
v_gene: TRBV5-8
j_gene: TRBJ2-1
d_gene: TRBD1
CDR3nt: TGTGCCAGCAGCTACAGGGGCAGGGGGTACAATGAGCAGTTCTTC
CDR3aa: CASSYRGRGYNEQFF

abundance: .
v_gene: TRBV5-4
j_gene: TRBJ1-2
d_gene: .
CDR3nt: TGTGCCAGCAGCTTGTACCGGGGAAGGCAGTGGGGCTACACCTTC
CDR3aa: CASSLYRGRQWGYTF

abundance: .
v_gene: TRBV27
j_gene: TRBJ2-7
d_gene: .
CDR3nt: TGTGCCAGCAGGACAGACATGCACTACGAGCAGTACTTC
CDR3aa: CASRTDMHYEQYF

abundance: few
v_gene: TRBV6-4
j_gene: TRBJ1-6
d_gene: .
CDR3nt: TGTGCCAGCAGTGACAACCCAACAGATAACTCTTCACCCCTCCACTTT
CDR3aa: CASSDNPTDNSSPLHF

abundance: .
v_gene: TRBV7-2
j_gene: TRBJ1-2
d_gene: TRBD1
CDR3nt: TGTGCCAGCAGCAAAGGGACAGGGACGTATGGCTACACCTTC
CDR3aa: CASSKGTGTYGYTF

abundance: .
v_gene: TRBV6-5
j_gene: TRBJ1-2
d_gene: TRBD1
CDR3nt: TGTGCCAGCAGTTACTCGTCGCCAGGGGGTCATGGCTACACCTTC
CDR3aa: CASSYSSPGGHGYTF

abundance: once
v_gene: TRBV2
j_gene: TRBJ2-3
d_gene: TRBD1
CDR3nt: TGTGCCAGCGCTTTGGGGACAGCTACAGATACGCAGTATTTT
CDR3aa: CASALGTATDTQYF